This T cell receptor (beta chain) was documented in a study of blood T cell repertoires in COVID-19. Study-level background: Sources were T cells, B-cell-depleted T cells, or PBMCs; the material itself was cDNA or gDNA.

The CDR3 loop spans 14 amino acids. Germline CDR1 and CDR2: SEHNR and FQNEAQ (reference sequence). Trimming pared 0 bases from V and 2 bases from J, leaving 8 bases between. Those enrolled, adults aged roughly 18 to 100 years, came from 20 to 25 US areas. Participant-given clinical history determined each cohort assignment. In Cohort 3, a recovered donor had either two negative PCRs, clearance, or symptom resolution. Here immunoSEQ multiplex PCR was the method, and the copy in TCRdb shows in-frame clones only, minus some. Of around 280,000 clones in the sample, roughly nine tenths were seen once. The chain carries TRBV7-9 and TRBJ2-7; TRBD2 is a possible D gene (5 bases). Sequenced input: PBMCs or T cells enriched from blood (not recorded which). The TCR originated in a woman aged 40-49 years who had recovered from COVID-19. The CDR3 nucleotides are TGTGCCAGCAGCTTAGCAGGGAGCCCCTACGAGCAGTACTTC. It codes for CASSLAGSPYEQYF.